This TCR beta chain was obtained from a study of blood T cell repertoires in COVID-19. The assay was immunoSEQ multiplex PCR, and TCRdb's table has in-frame clones only and misses some. This sample yields over 200,000 clones, of which 82% are seen a single time; approximately 12% belongs to the top ten. The CDR3 consists of 17 residues. V was clipped by 5 bases and J by 0 bases, with 16 bases between them. Germline CDR1 is SSHAT and CDR2 is FNYEAQ (reference sequence). The chain carries TRBV7-7 and TRBJ1-4; a possible D gene is TRBD1 (5 bases). The sequencing input was peripheral blood. The sequence came from a middle-aged woman with acute or convalescent COVID-19. CDR3 loop: CASSPGVVGATNEKLFF. CDR3 sequence (DNA): TGTGCCAGCAGCCCGGGGGTGGTCGGAGCAACTAATGAAAAACTGTTTTTT.